This TCR beta chain was sequenced during a study of identical twins. Template switching (which added a universal primer site) was used, and cDNA carried unique molecular identifiers. TCRdb re-called the 5' RACE reads with MiXCR, one entry per CDR3 protein. The data hold about 340,000 distinct CDR3 sequences, with approximately 13% observed a single time. Overall study results and limits: Beta clonotypes that were abundant in cord blood contained fewer insertions, a pattern absent from memory repertoires.

Comment on this clonotype: The antigen remains unidentified.

The CDR3 is 17 residues long. Trimming left V 0 bases short and J 9 bases short, with 21 bases between. Germline V gene sequence: CDR1 SGHDN, CDR2 FVKESK. There were only healthy Caucasians among the donors. These data were also reused for a study on yellow fever vaccine responses in identical twins.

The rearrangement links TRBV14 to TRBJ2-1, with no clear D. This clonotype was sampled from a woman younger than 30 in good health. Sequenced input: CD8+ T cells sorted from blood. The CDR3 region is CASSQDGLWTRKIEQFF. The CDR3 region has the DNA TGTGCCAGCAGCCAAGATGGGTTATGGACCAGGAAGATTGAGCAGTTCTTC. The full variable domain, rest sourced from reference TRBV14 and TRBJ2-1, is EAGVTQFPSHSVIEKGQTVTLRCDPISGHDNLYWYRRVMGKEIKFLLHFVKESKQDESGMPNNRFLAERTGGTYSTLKVQPAELEDSGVYFCASSQDGLWTRKIEQFFGPGTRLTVL.